This T cell receptor beta chain was identified during a study of T cell clonality in common variable immunodeficiency (dated by TCRdb to between 2014 and 2016). What the research found in general, with its limitations: CVID subjects shared fewer TCRbeta clones with each other than healthy controls did (p < 0.0001). It was noted by the authors that sequencing of the repertoires of T cell subpopulations would be needed to clarify the cause of the increased clonality in CVID. CVID TCRbeta sequences reportedly showed fewer deletions and N-nucleotide insertions and lacked highly modified clones with 13 or more V deletions. Correlations between repertoire features and clinical complications were limited by patient heterogeneity within the CVID cohort. TCRbeta clonality was higher in CVID subjects than in healthy controls (t-test p = 0.018), and the increase was most characteristic of about a third of subjects. Even though DNA input was the same, control samples had an average of about 90,000 unique sequences each, compared with roughly 32,000 in CVID samples.

For sequencing input, CVID and control samples contributed equivalent amounts of genomic DNA. For every sample, a 60 bp segment covering the rearranged TCRbeta CDR3 region was amplified and then sequenced. The immunoSEQ assay, a bias-corrected multiplex PCR with high-throughput sequencing, was employed for TCRbeta amplification. The published analysis was carried out like this. Each unique nucleotide sequence was treated as a clone and annotated with V, D and J genes, copy number and frequency. Sequences were labeled productive if in frame, and non-productive if out of frame or containing stop codons. As previously described, clonality was calculated on the basis of Shannon's entropy. The predicted amino acid sequences of productive clones were used to derive the mean CDR3 Kyte-Doolittle hydropathy. Using the R hclust function, scaled V gene usage was clustered hierarchically with Manhattan distance and complete linkage. Clone sharing by CDR3 amino acid sequence was assessed by resampling 12 repertoires per group over 100 rounds. Repertoires were searched for 70 published EBV-specific and about 250 published CMV-specific TCRbeta sequences. A couple of CVID samples that yielded fewer than 10,000 sequences were excluded from the analysis, so 40 to 50 CVID repertoires were retained. This is the immuneACCESS table as TCRdb keeps it, with only in-frame sequences that have V and J called. A part of the clones is gone; compared with another copy, unresolved V genes explain less than half, and the rest is unexplained. Clonal size and the V and J genes are those of that table, whereas D and trimming came from the DNA. The data for this sample show roughly 60,000 clones, each detected more than once. Over 1.5% of the sample belongs to the ten largest clones.

Reading the germline V gene gives CDR1 MDHEN and CDR2 SYDVKM. The cysteine opens and the phenylalanine closes a CDR3 of 12 amino acids. Part of the CDR3 DNA is given, 27 bases translated from base 1. V lost 5 bases and J lost 2 bases; the stretch between them is 6 bases long. Ten or more counts support this clone. Its antigen is not yet known. The read stops 3 residues short of the end of the CDR3; the missing end is completed from the germline J gene. Both CVID patients and healthy controls were predominantly of Caucasian heritage. From each donor, roughly 4.5 to 8 ml of heparinized peripheral whole blood was collected. TCRbeta CDR3 repertoires were sequenced from genomic DNA of adults with common variable immune deficiency (CVID) and healthy adult controls. The control group was made up of roughly 22 healthy adult volunteers (about ten male and around 12 female) whose ages ranged from 23 to 66 years, with a mean age of around 30. Diluted blood was subjected to density centrifugation over Hypaque 1077 or Ficoll-Paque for isolation of peripheral blood mononuclear cells. Genomic DNA was obtained from unsorted mononuclear cells using either Qiagen column purification or a centrifugation-based method.

This receptor was identified in a person between 18 and 70 years old in good health. This sequence uses TRBV28 and TRBJ1-2; matching of 5 bases hints at TRBD1 as the D gene. Sequenced: peripheral blood mononuclear cells. The CDR3 reads as follows: CASSKGNYGYTF. The CDR3 DNA, read in part, is TGTGCCAGCAGTAAGGGGAACTATGGC.